Listed below are T cell receptor beta chains from one sample, sequenced in a study of T cell changes during pregnancy in multiple sclerosis. Only in-frame clones appear in the TCRdb table, and some are missing; sequencing was by immunoSEQ multiplex PCR. The sample gives about 40,000 clones, 89% of which show up once; roughly 1.1% is in the top ten. Source: CD4+ T cells from peripheral blood mononuclear cells, taken after pregnancy. These receptors all stem from a female donor with multiple sclerosis, enrolled in a pregnancy study. Each CDR3 is given with its conserved first and last residue. Fields, in order: V gene, D gene, J gene, clone size, CDR3 protein, CDR3 DNA. The D gene is left open where the match is weak. Clone size, where shown, is once, few, many, or a class for clones that have expanded.

TRBV27	.	TRBJ1-4	.	CASSPRPNSQVNEKLFF	TGTGCCAGCAGTCCAAGACCCAACAGTCAGGTTAATGAAAAACTGTTTTTT
TRBV5-1	TRBD2	TRBJ2-7	.	CASSLEAGGPNYEQYF	TGCGCCAGCAGCTTGGAAGCGGGAGGCCCAAACTACGAGCAGTACTTC
TRBV7-8	TRBD1	TRBJ1-4	.	CASSFGQGSNEKLFF	TGTGCCAGCAGCTTCGGACAGGGGAGTAATGAAAAACTGTTTTTT
TRBV6-1	TRBD1	TRBJ2-2	.	CASSEPGQGTGELFF	TGTGCCAGCAGTGAACCGGGACAGGGAACCGGGGAGCTGTTTTTT
TRBV6-1	TRBD2	TRBJ2-5	.	CASSESFRAGGPSVRETQYF	TGTGCCAGCAGTGAATCTTTTAGAGCGGGAGGGCCCTCGGTAAGAGAGACCCAGTACTTC
TRBV14	TRBD2	TRBJ2-1	.	CASSQDQREGNEQFF	TGTGCCAGCAGCCAAGATCAGCGGGAGGGCAATGAGCAGTTCTTC
TRBV11-2	TRBD2	TRBJ2-3	.	CASSSSGRGDTQYF	TGTGCCAGCAGCTCGAGCGGGAGGGGGGATACGCAGTATTTT
TRBV19	.	TRBJ1-1	.	CASSIMRQSNTEAFF	TGTGCCAGTAGTATAATGAGGCAGTCGAACACTGAAGCTTTCTTT
TRBV5-6	.	TRBJ2-3	.	CASSWLETAWTDTQYF	TGTGCCAGCAGCTGGCTGGAGACGGCTTGGACAGATACGCAGTATTTT
TRBV10-3	TRBD2	TRBJ2-7	.	CAISDLAGGEQYF	TGTGCCATCAGTGATTTAGCGGGAGGTGAGCAGTACTTC
TRBV6-4	.	TRBJ1-4	once	CASSDETWLNEKLFF	TGTGCCAGCAGTGACGAGACTTGGCTTAATGAAAAACTGTTTTTT
TRBV4-3	.	TRBJ2-1	.	CASSQDQRNEQFF	TGCGCCAGCAGCCAAGACCAGCGAAATGAGCAGTTCTTC
TRBV7-2	.	TRBJ2-7	.	CASSLGGYYEQYF	TGTGCCAGCAGCTTGGGGGGTTACTACGAGCAGTACTTC
TRBV5-4	.	TRBJ1-1	.	CASSIQGGGEAFF	TGTGCCAGCAGCATACAGGGAGGGGGTGAAGCTTTCTTT
TRBV6-5	TRBD1	TRBJ1-1	.	CASSWDRGTEAFF	TGTGCCAGCAGTTGGGACAGGGGCACTGAAGCTTTCTTT
TRBV5-8	.	TRBJ1-2	.	CASSPFRQGSGYTF	TGTGCCAGCAGCCCCTTCCGGCAGGGGAGTGGCTACACCTTC
TRBV4-3	.	TRBJ2-1	.	CASSQDFGDNEQFF	TGCGCCAGCAGCCAAGATTTTGGAGACAATGAGCAGTTCTTC
TRBV14	.	TRBJ1-4	.	CASSQGGIGEKLFF	TGTGCCAGCAGCCAAGGCGGGATAGGGGAAAAACTGTTTTTT
TRBV7-9	.	TRBJ1-5	.	CASNTGGDQPQHF	TGTGCCAGCAACACGGGGGGGGATCAGCCCCAGCATTTT
TRBV28	.	TRBJ2-7	.	CASSDRGGSYEQYF	TGTGCCAGCAGTGACCGAGGGGGTTCCTACGAGCAGTACTTC
TRBV27	.	TRBJ2-4	.	CASSVLAKNIQYF	TGTGCCAGCAGTGTACTAGCCAAAAACATTCAGTACTTC
TRBV5-1	TRBD2	TRBJ2-7	.	CASSPTSGRSYEQYF	TGCGCCAGCAGTCCTACTAGCGGGAGATCCTACGAGCAGTACTTC
TRBV28	TRBD2	TRBJ2-5	.	CATLSVGLAGGTQYF	TGTGCCACCCTATCTGTCGGACTAGCGGGAGGTACCCAGTACTTC
TRBV5-1	TRBD2	TRBJ2-1	.	CASSFPSGNNEQFF	TGCGCCAGCAGCTTCCCTAGCGGCAACAATGAGCAGTTCTTC
TRBV7-9	.	TRBJ1-4	.	CASSLPITDTTNEKLFF	TGTGCCAGCAGCCTACCTATTACTGACACAACTAATGAAAAACTGTTTTTT
TRBV11-3	.	TRBJ2-7	.	CASSLAAGDEQYF	TGTGCCAGCAGCTTAGCGGCAGGGGACGAGCAGTACTTC
TRBV2	TRBD1	TRBJ1-2	.	CASSRQGSDYGYTF	TGTGCCAGCAGTAGACAGGGCTCTGACTATGGCTACACCTTC
TRBV7-2	TRBD1	TRBJ2-1	.	CASSFWDRGDNEQFF	TGTGCCAGCAGCTTTTGGGACAGGGGAGACAATGAGCAGTTCTTC
TRBV2	TRBD2	TRBJ2-1	.	CASSELASGRSYNEQFF	TGTGCCAGCAGTGAATTGGCTAGCGGGAGGAGCTACAATGAGCAGTTCTTC
TRBV6-4	.	TRBJ1-3	few	CASSQEQGNTIYF	TGTGCCAGCAGTCAAGAACAAGGAAACACCATATATTTT
TRBV19	.	TRBJ2-7	.	CASSLVTVPYEQYF	TGTGCCAGTAGTCTTGTGACTGTTCCCTACGAGCAGTACTTC
TRBV11-2	.	TRBJ2-2	.	CASSPLTGLNTGELFF	TGTGCCAGCAGCCCCCTCACAGGGCTGAACACCGGGGAGCTGTTTTTT